This paragraph covers one T cell receptor (beta chain) sequence. The V and J ends lost 7 bases and 1 base respectively, with 17 bases between them. CDR3 length: 16 residues. The germline V gene has CDR1 MNHNY and CDR2 SVGAGI (reference sequence). The data are from a study of blood T cell repertoires in COVID-19. On the study more broadly: Samples of COVID-19 (acute and convalescent) were obtained from the United States, Italy and Spain.

TCRdb's table, derived via immunoSEQ multiplex PCR, lists solely in-frame clones and lacks some. The sample contains 200,000 to 250,000 clones, approximately 84% of which appear only once. This chain links TRBV6-6 with TRBJ1-5; perhaps TRBD1 as D (5 bases). The receptor's source is a woman in her 30s who had recovered from COVID-19. Sequenced sample: peripheral blood. The CDR3 DNA reads TGTGCCAGCATTGACAGCATCTTTAACAGCAATCAGCCCCAGCATTTT. It encodes CASIDSIFNSNQPQHF.